This passage covers 9 T cell receptor beta chains from one sample sequenced in a study of Tregs in tolerant kidney transplant recipients. The nonmyeloablative bone marrow transplants came from related graft donors, with transient mixed chimerism. Assay: immunoSEQ multiplex PCR; the TCRdb copy retains only in-frame clones and omits some. The sample yields 84,000 or so clones, over 85% seen once. This specimen consisted of CD4+ T cells from blood (PBMCs), obtained 12 months after the transplant. These receptors were collected from a human patient who received a combined kidney and bone marrow transplant. Some of the T cells might come from the graft donor.

The chain has TRBV19 and TRBJ2-7, with 7 bases lining up with TRBD1. This CDR3 is 13 amino acids long. Germline V gene data show CDR1 as LNHDA and CDR2 as SQIVND (reference sequence). V lost 3 bases to trimming and J lost 4 bases; unmatched junction nucleotides: 3. The CDR3 DNA sequence: TGTGCCAGTAGTATCGCCAGGGGGTACGAGCAGTACTTC. This sequence encodes CASSIARGYEQYF.

This chain connects TRBV18 to TRBJ1-5, with a tentative D call TRBD1 (6 bases). Trimming took off 5 bases at V and 3 bases at J, with 20 bases between the two ends. CDR1 KGHSH and CDR2 LQKENI come from the germline V gene. The length of the CDR3 is 17 residues. CDR3 nucleotide sequence: TGTGCCAGCTCAATGGGTAGACAGGCCCCTAACAATCAGCCCCAGCATTTT. Its translation: CASSMGRQAPNNQPQHF.

The chain employs TRBV7-9 and TRBJ2-1; TRBD1 agrees at 7 bases. V was clipped by 0 bases and J by 0 bases; unmatched bases: 5. The CDR3 is 17 amino acids. Looked up from germline, CDR1 is SEHNR and CDR2 is FQNEAQ (reference sequence). CDR3 region: CASSLAKGAGSYNEQFF. Here the CDR3 DNA reads TGTGCCAGCAGCTTAGCAAAGGGGGCAGGCTCCTACAATGAGCAGTTCTTC.

The chain uses TRBV7-2 and TRBJ2-1; TRBD2 aligns across 10 bases. V shed 1 base, J shed 6 bases, and the junction held 12 bases outside the gene matches. Germline V gene data show CDR1 as SGHTA and CDR2 as FQGNSA. This CDR3 has 18 amino acids. The CDR3 loop is CASSLGASGSPSGNEQFF. The CDR3 coding sequence is TGTGCCAGCAGCTTAGGGGCTAGCGGGAGTCCCAGCGGCAATGAGCAGTTCTTC.

Concerning this clone itself: The junction and the germline gene differ at one end; a read error may be behind it. At the DNA level, this CDR3 is encoded by other sequences in the same sample as well. In DNA form, the CDR3 reads TGTGCCAGCAGCCAGGGGCATAAGAATTCCCCCCTCCACTTT. Translation: CASSQGHKNSPLHF. V is TRBV7-6 and J is TRBJ1-6; D may be TRBD1 (6 bases). CDR3 size: 14 residues. Germline V gene lookup returns CDR1 SGHVS and CDR2 FNYEAQ.

The chain carries TRBV9 and TRBJ2-7; maybe TRBD2 (6 bases). Trimming pared 3 bases from V and 3 bases from J, leaving 13 bases between. Looked up from germline, CDR1 is SGDLS and CDR2 is YYNGEE. The CDR3 length is 14 residues. In DNA form, the CDR3 reads TGTGCCAGCAGCGCCCAAGGGACTGACTACGAGCAGTACTTC. Protein sequence: CASSAQGTDYEQYF.

This chain joins TRBV7-2 and TRBJ2-5, with 8 nucleotides matching TRBD2. The CDR3 sequence is 17 residues long. V lost 1 base, J lost 0 bases, and 7 bases stayed unmatched. The germline V gene has CDR1 SGHTA and CDR2 FQGNSA. In DNA, the CDR3 is TGTGCCAGCAGCTTAGGAGAGCGGGGGATTTACCAAGAGACCCAGTACTTC. It codes for CASSLGERGIYQETQYF.

The V call is TRBV6-1, the J call TRBJ1-6; D is possibly TRBD1 (6 bases). This CDR3 contains 15 residues. Germline values: CDR1 MNHNS, CDR2 SASEGT. Trimming left V 2 bases short and J 10 bases short, with 15 bases between. The CDR3 DNA sequence: TGTGCCAGCAGTGAACTAGCAGGGGTGCAGTCACCCCTCCACTTT. Protein sequence: CASSELAGVQSPLHF.

V gene TRBV7-2 combines with J gene TRBJ2-3; the D is unclear. The length of the CDR3 is 13 residues. With 0 bases removed from V and 3 bases from J, the gap between germline ends came to 4 bases. Germline CDR1 is SGHTA and CDR2 is FQGNSA. In DNA form, the CDR3 reads TGTGCCAGCAGCTTAGCGCTAACAGATACGCAGTATTTT. It translates to CASSLALTDTQYF.